This TCR beta chain was sequenced in a study of monozygotic twins with inflammatory bowel disease. Concerning this clonotype: The antigen is undetermined.

TCRdb re-called the 5' RACE reads and catalogs CDR3 proteins one per entry, DNA excluded. The table lists 200,000 to 250,000 distinct CDR3 sequences. In germline, CDR1 is SGHRS, CDR2 YFSETQ. This CDR3 spans 14 amino acids. The study's findings and limits: The inverse Simpson measure of TCRbeta diversity was lower in IBD patients than in healthy co-twins. No one strong IBD-associated signal or clonotype was supported.

The clonotype comes from a human donor with ulcerative colitis or Crohn's disease, or a healthy co-twin of an affected twin (not recorded which). The chain has TRBV5-1 and TRBJ2-5. Sequenced input: blood. CDR3 in amino acids: CASSLDRALKTQYF.